The 32 T cell receptor beta chains listed next were all sequenced from one sample in a study of T cells after yellow fever vaccination. TCRdb reprocessed the 5' RACE reads with MiXCR, giving one entry per CDR3 protein. The sample has a few hundred thousand distinct CDR3 sequences, less than 8.5% seen once. This sample comprised CD4+ T cells sorted from PBMCs, obtained 15 days after the yellow fever booster vaccination. These receptors all stem from a man aged 25 to 40 who received the YFV17D yellow fever vaccine.

This clonotype was recorded a few times. The chain joins TRBV5-6 to TRBJ1-1; D is unresolved. This CDR3 spans 15 amino acids. The germline V gene has CDR1 SGHDT and CDR2 YYEEEE. V was trimmed by 2 bases and J by 3 bases, leaving 14 bases between them. CDR3 sequence (DNA): TGTGCCAGCAGCTTAGAACGGGCTAGGTACACTGAAGCTTTCTTT. Its translation is CASSLERARYTEAFF.

V gene TRBV28 combines with J gene TRBJ1-5; D is ambiguous. The CDR3 extends over 15 amino acids. Trimming pared 3 bases from V and 5 bases from J, leaving 14 bases between. Per germline, CDR1 MDHEN and CDR2 SYDVKM. The CDR3 bases are TGTGCCAGCAGTTTTTCCGCGACGGCGGATCAGCCCCAGCATTTT. Translating it yields CASSFSATADQPQHF.

This clonotype showed up many times. The CDR3 region is CASSLEGAQYF. Written as DNA, the CDR3 is TGCGCCAGCAGCTTGGAGGGGGCGCAGTATTTT. This rearrangement joins TRBV5-1 to TRBJ2-3; tentatively, D is TRBD1 (6 bases). Trimming left V 0 bases short and J 10 bases short, with 6 bases between. Germline loops: CDR1 SGHRS, CDR2 YFSETQ. The CDR3 sequence is 11 residues long. Using reference TRBV5-1 and TRBJ2-3 for the parts outside the CDR3, the full variable domain is KAGVTQTPRYLIKTRGQQVTLSCSPISGHRSVSWYQQTPGQGLQFLFEYFSETQRNKGNFPGRFSGRQFSNSRSEMNVSTLELGDSALYLCASSLEGAQYFGPGTRLTVL.

In its sample, this clonotype was seen a few times. The rearrangement links TRBV3-1 to TRBJ2-3, with TRBD2 matching 9 bases. Per germline, CDR1 LGHDT and CDR2 YNNKEL (reference sequence). There are 16 residues in the CDR3. V was clipped by 4 bases and J by 2 bases; unmatched bases: 7. CDR3 sequence (DNA): TGTGCCAGCAGCCCTCTTGCGGGAGGGCCCACAGATACGCAGTATTTT. Protein product: CASSPLAGGPTDTQYF.

This clonotype was counted ten times or more. The chain recombines TRBV7-2 with TRBJ2-1; D call uncertain. With 1 base removed from V and 10 bases from J, the gap between germline ends came to 5 bases. Germline lookup yields CDR1 SGHTA and CDR2 FQGNSA. The CDR3 is 11 residues long. CDR3 sequence reads: CASSLVEEQFF. CDR3 bases: TGTGCCAGCAGCTTAGTGGAGGAGCAGTTCTTC.

The table lists this clonotype with many counts. The chain links TRBV10-3 to TRBJ2-2; weak D call: TRBD1 (6 bases). The CDR3 spans 14 residues. Looked up from germline, CDR1 is ENHRY and CDR2 is SYGVKD. With 2 bases removed from V and 4 bases from J, the gap between germline ends came to 8 bases. The CDR3 DNA reads as TGTGCCATCAGTGAGAGAGGGGGCACCGGGGAGCTGTTTTTT. Its translation is CAISERGGTGELFF.

A remark on this clonotype: A read error may account for a junction end that differs from germline. The gene calls are TRBV10-3 and TRBJ2-1; 9 nucleotides match TRBD1. Germline CDR1 reads ENHRY; CDR2 reads SYGVKD. The CDR3 is 15 amino acids. The CDR3 region is CAISEMGQGYNEQSF. The CDR3 DNA is TGTGCCATCAGTGAGATGGGACAGGGTTACAATGAGCAGTCCTTC.

This clonotype was seen many times. The V gene is TRBV7-9, the J gene TRBJ2-5; 12 bases fit TRBD1. This CDR3 spans 16 amino acids. Germline V gives CDR1 SEHNR, CDR2 FQNEAQ (reference sequence). With V trimmed by 3 bases and J by 2 bases, 4 bases remained unmatched. The CDR3 region is CASSFGDRGLQETQYF. DNA of the CDR3: TGTGCCAGCAGCTTCGGGGACAGGGGGCTTCAAGAGACCCAGTACTTC.

A remark on this clonotype: A much bigger clone sits one base away, suggesting this may be a read error. The rearrangement links TRBV13 to TRBJ2-1, with 7 bases fitting TRBD1. This CDR3 is 16 amino acids long. The J segment lost 7 bases and the V segment lost 5 bases, leaving 14 bases of the junction unmatched. The germline CDR1 and CDR2 sequences are PRHDT and FYEKMQ (reference sequence). CDR3 protein: CASSKDLIGGRNEQFF. The CDR3 DNA is TGTGCCAGCAGCAAAGACCTTATAGGGGGCAGGAATGAGCAGTTCTTC.

The chain links TRBV7-2 to TRBJ2-5; 9 bases are shared with TRBD2. Germline CDR1 and CDR2: SGHTA and FQGNSA. This CDR3 has 15 residues. With V trimmed by 4 bases and J by 5 bases, 8 bases remained unmatched. The DNA of the CDR3 is TGTGCCAGCAGCTCCCCAGCGGGAGGAGCGGAGACCCAGTACTTC. It translates to CASSSPAGGAETQYF.

This clonotype was seen a handful of times. This sequence joins TRBV11-2 and TRBJ2-7; 11 bases match TRBD2. From germline, CDR1 is SGHAT and CDR2 FQNNGV. The CDR3 length is 15 residues. The V segment lost 5 bases and the J segment 4 bases; nucleotides outside the gene matches: 7. The CDR3 bases are TGTGCCAGCAGCCCACTAGCGGGAGTCGGATACGAGCAGTACTTC. This gives the protein CASSPLAGVGYEQYF.

Details on this clonotype: Relative to the germline gene, one junction end is altered; a read error may explain this. V and J are TRBV15 and TRBJ2-1; 10 bases line up with TRBD1. This CDR3 spans 14 amino acids. The germline V gene encodes CDR1 LNHNV and CDR2 YYDKDF (reference sequence). The CDR3 protein is CASDSGTGVNKQFF. The CDR3 region has the DNA TGTGCCTCAGATAGCGGGACAGGGGTCAATAAGCAGTTCTTC.

CDR3 DNA sequence: TGCGCCAGCAGCCCTACGGCGGGAGACACCGGGGAGCTGTTTTTT. Its translation is CASSPTAGDTGELFF. V gene TRBV4-3 combines with J gene TRBJ2-2; 7 bases map to TRBD2. The V segment lost 4 bases and the J segment 3 bases; nucleotides outside the gene matches: 5. The germline gives CDR1 LGHNA, CDR2 YSLEER. This CDR3 spans 15 amino acids.

This clonotype has more than one count but fewer than ten. V usage is TRBV6-1 and J usage is TRBJ1-1; D unresolved. The CDR3 is made up of 15 amino acids. Germline V lookup: CDR1 MNHNS, CDR2 SASEGT. Trimming pared 0 bases from V and 10 bases from J, leaving 18 bases between. The CDR3 nucleotides read TGTGCCAGCAGTGAAGCGCCCTCCGCCATAAAGCGAGCTTTCTTT. This encodes CASSEAPSAIKRAFF.

The sample holds a few counts of this clonotype. The chain employs TRBV4-3 and TRBJ2-2; no reliable D call. V lost 0 bases, J lost 4 bases, and 12 bases lay in between. CDR1 is LGHNA, CDR2 YSLEER, per germline. The CDR3 consists of 16 residues. The CDR3 region is CASSQENGRSTGELFF. CDR3 DNA sequence: TGCGCCAGCAGCCAAGAGAACGGCAGGTCCACCGGGGAGCTGTTTTTT.

In this sample, this clonotype turned up a few times. This chain connects TRBV12-3 or TRBV12-4 to TRBJ1-5; 8 bases match TRBD1. With V trimmed by 0 bases and J by 11 bases, 3 bases remained unmatched. The CDR3 has 13 amino acids. CDR3 loop: CASSLAQGATQHF. The CDR3 DNA reads TGTGCCAGCAGTTTAGCGCAGGGGGCGACCCAGCATTTT.

This clonotype was seen many times. The genes are TRBV5-1 and TRBJ2-5, with 10 bases fitting TRBD1. In germline, CDR1 is SGHRS, CDR2 YFSETQ. V was pared by 5 bases and J by 1 base, with 5 bases of the junction left unmatched. This CDR3 region has 15 residues. The DNA for the CDR3 is TGCGCCAGCAGGCCGGGACAGGGGTCCCAAGAGACCCAGTACTTC. Protein sequence: CASRPGQGSQETQYF.

This clonotype turned up a few times. The chain uses TRBV19 and TRBJ2-3, with D maybe TRBD2 (6 bases). Trimming took off 6 bases at V and 0 bases at J, with 19 bases between the two ends. Germline values: CDR1 LNHDA, CDR2 SQIVND (reference sequence). CDR3 length: 17 residues. The CDR3 DNA sequence: TGTGCCAGTAGCCACCCGGGGGAGGTGACTAGCACAGATACGCAGTATTTT. It yields the protein CASSHPGEVTSTDTQYF.

This clonotype has just a few counts. The V and J genes are TRBV11-1 and TRBJ2-5, with 7 bases fitting TRBD1. This CDR3 comprises 18 residues. V shed 1 base and J 2 bases; nucleotides not matched to a gene: 13. Germline V CDR1 and CDR2: SGHAT, FQDESV (reference sequence). The CDR3 DNA reads as TGTGCCAGCAGCTTAGTGTATCGGACAGGACCGGGACAAGAGACCCAGTACTTC. Translating it yields CASSLVYRTGPGQETQYF.

This clonotype was seen more than once but under ten times. The chain has TRBV7-2 and TRBJ2-6; D is uncertain. The V gene's germline CDR1 is SGHTA and CDR2 FQGNSA. V lost 1 base to trimming and J lost 11 bases, with 15 bases between them. CDR3 size: 15 residues. Here the CDR3 DNA reads TGTGCCAGCAGCTTAGGTGGGCCCTTAGTCCACGTCCTGACTTTC. It yields the protein CASSLGGPLVHVLTF.

CDR3 bases: TGTGCCAGCGTTCCAGGGCTGAGGAATCAGCCCCAGCATTTT. Its protein product is CASVPGLRNQPQHF. The rearrangement links TRBV6-5 to TRBJ1-5; a possible D gene is TRBD1 (5 bases). The CDR3 is made up of 14 amino acids. Germline CDR1 is MNHEY and CDR2 is SVGAGI. Deletions cut 8 bases from V and 4 bases from J, with 15 bases between.

This clonotype showed up many times. This chain uses TRBV20-1 with TRBJ1-2; D unresolved. This CDR3 region has 14 residues. Germline loops: CDR1 DFQATT, CDR2 SNEGSKA (reference sequence). Trimming pared 1 base from V and 7 bases from J, leaving 16 bases between. The chain's CDR3 is CSARVNKDLSGYTF. The CDR3 DNA reads TGCAGTGCTAGAGTTAATAAGGATTTGTCTGGCTACACCTTC.

This clonotype appeared many times. This chain joins TRBV5-1 and TRBJ2-3; 9 nucleotides match TRBD1. V gave up 4 bases and J gave up 1 base; unmatched junction bases: 4. CDR1 and CDR2 from the germline V gene are SGHRS and YFSETQ. The CDR3 contains 15 residues. The DNA of the CDR3 is TGCGCCAGCAGCCCGGACAGGGGAGGCACAGATACGCAGTATTTT. Its protein is CASSPDRGGTDTQYF.

The chain is built from TRBV25-1 and TRBJ2-3; the D is unclear. The CDR3 has 15 amino acids. Trimming stripped 1 base from V and 1 base from J, with 9 bases between. CDR1 is MGHDK, CDR2 SYGVNS, per germline. This CDR3 reads CASSESGRGTDTQYF. The CDR3, as DNA: TGTGCCAGCAGTGAATCGGGTAGGGGCACAGATACGCAGTATTTT.

This sequence joins TRBV11-2 and TRBJ1-1; D is possibly TRBD1 (6 bases). Germline V gene sequence: CDR1 SGHAT, CDR2 FQNNGV. This CDR3 is 15 amino acids long. V was trimmed by 5 bases and J by 5 bases, leaving 18 bases between them. The CDR3 spells CASSPLPGTPTEAFF. The CDR3 nucleotides are TGTGCCAGCAGCCCCCTCCCCGGGACACCTACTGAAGCTTTCTTT.

This clonotype was seen a few times. The chain combines TRBV4-1 with TRBJ2-6, with 11 bases matching TRBD2. V lost 1 base and J lost 0; bases outside the gene matches: 11. This CDR3 contains 21 residues. The germline V gene encodes CDR1 MGHRA and CDR2 YSYEKL. The CDR3 bases are TGCGCCAGCAGCCAAGGCCTTCCGACTAGCGGGATGAGCTCTGGGGCCAACGTCCTGACTTTC. Amino acid sequence: CASSQGLPTSGMSSGANVLTF.

This clonotype was seen only a few times. The rearrangement links TRBV7-8 to TRBJ2-3, with a possible D match to TRBD2 (5 bases). Germline assignment: CDR1 SGHVS and CDR2 FQNEAQ. Trimming removed 2 bases at V and 4 bases at J, with 7 bases between. The CDR3 has 13 amino acids. The CDR3 sequence: CASSLSGPDTQYF. CDR3 nucleotide sequence: TGTGCCAGCAGCTTAAGCGGTCCAGATACGCAGTATTTT.

V usage is TRBV6-2 or TRBV6-3 and J usage is TRBJ2-3; possible D gene TRBD1, 6 bases. CDR3 length: 15 amino acids. V was pared by 7 bases and J by 7 bases, with 21 bases between. CDR1 is MNHEY and CDR2 is SVGEGT in the germline V gene. The CDR3 spells CASTGTLLLGNTQYF. The CDR3, as DNA: TGTGCCAGCACCGGGACACTTCTATTGGGGAATACGCAGTATTTT.

This sequence joins TRBV5-6 and TRBJ1-5; no firm D call. The CDR3 covers 13 residues. The germline CDR1 and CDR2 sequences are SGHDT and YYEEEE. V dropped 1 base and J dropped 9 bases, with 11 bases sitting between them. This chain's CDR3 is CASSLFGSWPQHF. The CDR3, as DNA: TGTGCCAGCAGCTTGTTCGGCTCGTGGCCCCAGCATTTT.

This chain connects TRBV20-1 to TRBJ1-4, with a tentative D call TRBD1 (5 bases). Trimming took off 5 bases at V and 2 bases at J, with 18 bases between the two ends. The CDR3 runs to 16 residues. The germline gives CDR1 DFQATT, CDR2 SNEGSKA (reference sequence). The CDR3 loop reads CSAGGRGPGTNEKLFF. As DNA, the CDR3 is TGCAGTGCTGGGGGAAGGGGACCCGGTACTAATGAAAAACTGTTTTTT.

Ten or more counts support this clonotype. V and J are TRBV5-1 and TRBJ2-5; TRBD2 matches at 10 bases. V lost 0 bases to trimming and J lost 1 base; unmatched junction nucleotides: 0. Germline V CDR1 and CDR2: SGHRS, YFSETQ. There are 15 residues in the CDR3. The chain's CDR3 is CASSLGTSGQETQYF. The CDR3 DNA is TGCGCCAGCAGCTTGGGGACTAGCGGCCAAGAGACCCAGTACTTC.

This clonotype has a count of ten or more. The genes are TRBV10-3 and TRBJ2-1; 8 bases line up with TRBD1. With V trimmed by 6 bases and J by 4 bases, 8 bases remained unmatched. Germline values: CDR1 ENHRY, CDR2 SYGVKD. CDR3 length: 15 residues. The CDR3 loop is CAISLDRGSYNEQFF. DNA for the CDR3: TGTGCCATCAGCTTAGACAGGGGATCATACAATGAGCAGTTCTTC.